Described below is a single TCR beta chain sequence and its context. The target antigen is unknown. This entry comes from a study of cytomegalovirus exposure and HLA in healthy donors. PCR primers comprised 60 Vbeta and 13 Jbeta primers. TCRdb's copy holds only in-frame clones and misses some; the assay was immunoSEQ multiplex PCR. The sample consists of about 170,000 clones, 60% to 80% of them appearing once. Study results and caveats: Previously analyzed data showed that most TCR beta V segments were productive at a frequency of about 87% or about 30%. In a later analysis, TCR beta V- and J-gene trimming showed a link to a missense DCLRE1C variant. Most of the CMV-associated TCR beta chains (in a later analysis) appeared to be HLA-restricted.

The V and J ends lost 6 bases and 2 bases, in that order; junction bases with no gene match: 10. CDR3 length: 16 amino acids. CDR1 and CDR2 from the germline V gene are MNHEY and SMNVEV (reference sequence). Sequenced input: PBMCs. The clonotype was recovered from a female donor in good health and CMV-seronegative. The genes are TRBV27 and TRBJ2-5, with TRBD2 identical over 9 bases. CDR3 bases: TGTGCCAGCAGCCAGGGTGCGGGAGGGTATCAAGAGACCCAGTACTTC. Translation: CASSQGAGGYQETQYF.